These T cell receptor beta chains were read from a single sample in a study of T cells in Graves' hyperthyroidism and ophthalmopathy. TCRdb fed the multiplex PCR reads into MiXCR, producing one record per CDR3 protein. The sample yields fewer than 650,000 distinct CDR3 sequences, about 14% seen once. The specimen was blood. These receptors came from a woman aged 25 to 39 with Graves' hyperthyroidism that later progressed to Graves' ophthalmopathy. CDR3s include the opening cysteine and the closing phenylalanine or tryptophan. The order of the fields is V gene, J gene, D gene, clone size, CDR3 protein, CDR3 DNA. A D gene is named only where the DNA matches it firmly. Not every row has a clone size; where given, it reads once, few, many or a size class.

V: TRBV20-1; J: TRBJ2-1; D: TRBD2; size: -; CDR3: CSARNALAESYNEQFF; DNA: TGCAGTGCTCGCAACGCACTAGCGGAGTCCTACAATGAGCAGTTCTTC
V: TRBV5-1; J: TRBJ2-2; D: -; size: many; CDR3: CASSGQHYTGELFF; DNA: TGCGCCAGCAGCGGCCAGCATTACACCGGGGAGCTGTTTTTT
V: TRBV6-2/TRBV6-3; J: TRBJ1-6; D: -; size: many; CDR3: CASTDTPGQRNSPLHF; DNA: TGTGCCAGCACCGATACCCCCGGACAGAGGAATTCACCCCTCCACTTT
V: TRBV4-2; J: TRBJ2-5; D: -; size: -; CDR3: CASSQDWPAGETQYF; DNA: TGTGCCAGCAGCCAAGATTGGCCAGCGGGAGAGACCCAGTACTTC
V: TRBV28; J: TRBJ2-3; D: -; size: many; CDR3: CASSPPGAGTDTQYF; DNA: TGTGCCAGCAGTCCGCCAGGGGCGGGTACAGATACGCAGTATTTT
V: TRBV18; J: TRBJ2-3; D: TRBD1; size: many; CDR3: CASSPSPGQGTDTQYF; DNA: TGTGCCAGCTCACCGTCCCCGGGACAGGGCACAGATACGCAGTATTTT
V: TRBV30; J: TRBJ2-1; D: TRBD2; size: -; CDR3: CAWSTTRTSGRGNEQFF; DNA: TGTGCCTGGAGTACCACACGGACTAGCGGGAGGGGCAATGAGCAGTTCTTC
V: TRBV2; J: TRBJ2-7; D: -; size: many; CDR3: CASTREPHEQYF; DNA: TGTGCCAGCACCCGGGAACCCCACGAGCAGTACTTC
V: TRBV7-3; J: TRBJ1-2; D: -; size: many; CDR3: CASSLQSGGSDGYTF; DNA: TGTGCCAGCAGCTTACAGTCAGGAGGATCGGATGGCTACACCTTC
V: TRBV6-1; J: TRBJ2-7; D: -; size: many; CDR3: CASSGWNYEQYF; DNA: TGTGCCAGCAGCGGATGGAACTACGAGCAGTACTTC
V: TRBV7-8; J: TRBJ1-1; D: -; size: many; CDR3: CASSLALHLSTLNTEAFF; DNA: TGTGCCAGCAGCTTAGCGCTTCATTTATCCACGCTGAACACTGAAGCTTTCTTT
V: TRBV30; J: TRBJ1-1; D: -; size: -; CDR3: CAWARSGDAFF; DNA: TGTGCCTGGGCGCGGTCGGGGGACGCTTTCTTT
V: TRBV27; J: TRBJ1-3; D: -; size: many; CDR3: CASRETVSGNTIYF; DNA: TGTGCCAGCAGGGAGACAGTCTCTGGAAACACCATATATTTT
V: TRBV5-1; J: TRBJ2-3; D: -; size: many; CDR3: CASSGGPSTDTQYF; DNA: TGCGCCAGCAGTGGCGGACCTAGCACAGATACGCAGTATTTT
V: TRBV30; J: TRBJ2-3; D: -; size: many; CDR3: CAWMFGLSTDTQYF; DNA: TGTGCCTGGATGTTTGGACTTAGCACAGATACGCAGTATTTT
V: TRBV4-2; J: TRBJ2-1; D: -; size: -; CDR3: CASSPASSDRNEQFF; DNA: TGTGCCAGCAGCCCCGCGTCTAGCGACCGCAATGAGCAGTTCTTC
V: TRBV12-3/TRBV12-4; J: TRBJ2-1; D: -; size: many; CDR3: CASSTLSPVSSYNEQFF; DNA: TGTGCCAGCAGCACCCTGAGTCCAGTAAGCTCCTACAATGAGCAGTTCTTC
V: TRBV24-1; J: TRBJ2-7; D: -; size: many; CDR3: CATSGDSYYEQYF; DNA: TGTGCCACCAGTGGGGACTCTTACTACGAGCAGTACTTC
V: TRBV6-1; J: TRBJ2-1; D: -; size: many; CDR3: CASSDSSAYNEQFF; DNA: TGTGCCAGCAGTGACTCTAGCGCGTACAATGAGCAGTTCTTC
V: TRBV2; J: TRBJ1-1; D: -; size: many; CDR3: CASMGQMNTEAFF; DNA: TGTGCCAGCATGGGACAAATGAACACTGAAGCTTTCTTT
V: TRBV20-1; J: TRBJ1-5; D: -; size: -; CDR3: CSALRTYQPQHF; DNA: TGCAGTGCTCTACGGACCTATCAGCCCCAGCATTTT
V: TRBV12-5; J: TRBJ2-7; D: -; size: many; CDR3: CASGLVVTSDIYEQYF; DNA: TGTGCTAGTGGTTTGGTAGTGACAAGCGATATTTACGAGCAGTACTTC
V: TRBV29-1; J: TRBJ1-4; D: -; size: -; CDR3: CSVEGRLPGEKLFF; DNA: TGCAGCGTTGAGGGGCGGCTCCCTGGGGAAAAACTGTTTTTT
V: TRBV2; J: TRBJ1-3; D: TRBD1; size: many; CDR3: CASRTDRVAGNTIYF; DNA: TGTGCCAGCAGGACGGACAGGGTTGCTGGAAACACCATATATTTT
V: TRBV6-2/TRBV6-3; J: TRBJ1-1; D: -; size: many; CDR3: CASRFGRTNTEAFF; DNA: TGTGCCAGCAGATTCGGACGGACGAACACTGAAGCTTTCTTT
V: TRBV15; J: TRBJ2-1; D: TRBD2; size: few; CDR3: CATRLTSGSNNEQFF; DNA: TGTGCCACCCGACTAACTAGCGGGAGTAACAATGAGCAGTTCTTC
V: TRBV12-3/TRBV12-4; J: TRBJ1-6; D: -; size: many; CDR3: CASSLSRGNSPLHF; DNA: TGTGCCAGCAGTTTATCCCGGGGGAATTCACCCCTCCACTTT
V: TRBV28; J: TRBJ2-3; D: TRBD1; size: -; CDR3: CASNRGPADTQYF; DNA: TGTGCCAGCAACAGGGGGCCCGCAGATACGCAGTATTTT
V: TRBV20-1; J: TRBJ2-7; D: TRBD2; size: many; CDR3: CSAPGTSGPTYEQYF; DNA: TGCAGTGCACCGGGGACTAGCGGGCCGACCTACGAGCAGTACTTC
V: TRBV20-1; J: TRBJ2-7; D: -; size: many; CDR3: CSAVRYEQYF; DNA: TGCAGTGCCGTCCGGTACGAGCAGTACTTC
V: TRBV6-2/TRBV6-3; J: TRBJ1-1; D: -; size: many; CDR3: CASSYSTRDLNTEAFF; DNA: TGTGCCAGCAGTTACTCTACGAGGGATTTGAACACTGAAGCTTTCTTT
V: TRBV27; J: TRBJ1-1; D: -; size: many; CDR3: CASIDGGRVTEAFF; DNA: TGTGCCAGCATAGACGGGGGGAGGGTCACTGAAGCTTTCTTT
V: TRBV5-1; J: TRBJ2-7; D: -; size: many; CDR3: CASSLQEGLREQYF; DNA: TGCGCCAGCAGTCTACAGGAGGGCCTACGCGAGCAGTACTTC
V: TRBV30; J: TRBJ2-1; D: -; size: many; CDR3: CAWSPRAEQFF; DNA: TGTGCCTGGAGCCCCAGGGCTGAGCAGTTCTTC
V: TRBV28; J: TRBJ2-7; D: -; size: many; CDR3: CASSRPGSHYEQYF; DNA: TGTGCCAGCAGCCGACCCGGGAGCCACTACGAGCAGTACTTC
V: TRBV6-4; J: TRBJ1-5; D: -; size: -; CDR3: CAGIGVGQPQHF; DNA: TGTGCCGGCATCGGGGTAGGACAGCCCCAGCATTTT